Presented here are 18 T cell receptor beta chains from one specimen sequenced in a study of blood T cells in healthy people across ages. Primed by a sample-barcoded 5' primer and a J-beta primer mix, a second PCR proceeded for 7 to 11 cycles. TCRdb passed the 5' RACE reads through MiXCR, listing each CDR3 protein once. Among fewer than 950,000 distinct CDR3 sequences listed, about 55% were seen once. Sequencing was performed on blood. These receptors were collected from an older man in good health.

A few counts support this clonotype. The V call is TRBV3-1, the J call TRBJ1-5; D unclear. The CDR3 spans 14 residues. Trimming shortened V by 4 bases and J by 1 base, and 8 bases separated the two germline ends. Germline CDR1 and CDR2: LGHDT and YNNKEL (reference sequence). This CDR3 reads CASSRTVSNQPQHF. The CDR3 coding sequence is TGTGCCAGCAGCCGGACGGTCAGCAATCAGCCCCAGCATTTT.

This chain connects TRBV6-5 to TRBJ1-2, with D possibly being TRBD1 (6 bases). CDR1 and CDR2 (germline): MNHEY, SVGAGI. CDR3 length: 14 amino acids. The germline V and J ends were trimmed by 2 bases and 1 base, with 8 bases remaining between them. CDR3 nucleotides: TGTGCCAGCAGTTACGGGACATTTAACTATGGCTACACCTTC. Its protein product is CASSYGTFNYGYTF.

The rearrangement uses TRBV2 and TRBJ1-4; no clear D gene. V was pared by 6 bases and J by 0 bases, with 11 bases between. Germline assignment: CDR1 SNHLY and CDR2 FYNNEI. This CDR3 contains 15 residues. The DNA of the CDR3 is TGTGCCAGCAGCCGGGTTGGGACAACTAATGAAAAACTGTTTTTT. Protein sequence: CASSRVGTTNEKLFF.

This chain uses TRBV4-2 with TRBJ1-2; 8 positions match TRBD1. Germline-derived CDR1 and CDR2 are LGHNA and YNFKEQ. CDR3 size: 15 residues. Trimming cost V 1 base and J 10 bases; bases outside gene matches: 11. The CDR3 DNA follows: TGTGCCAGCAGCCAAGCCTCCGGGACAGGTGTTGACTACACCTTC. As protein: CASSQASGTGVDYTF.

This clonotype was seen a few times. This chain joins TRBV20-1 and TRBJ2-5; 11 positions agree with TRBD2. V trimming: 3 bases; J trimming: 4 bases; junction bases outside the gene matches: 4. The CDR3 runs to 14 residues. Looked up from germline, CDR1 is DFQATT and CDR2 is SNEGSKA (reference sequence). CDR3: CSARLAGGLETQYF. The CDR3 nucleotides are TGCAGTGCTAGGCTAGCGGGAGGACTAGAGACCCAGTACTTC.

The V call is TRBV28, the J call TRBJ2-2; TRBD2 might be the D (6 bases). CDR1 MDHEN and CDR2 SYDVKM come from the germline V gene. The CDR3 is made up of 15 amino acids. The ends were cut back, 5 bases at V and 5 bases at J, with 15 bases in the middle. CDR3 DNA: TGTGCCAGCAGTCCCCGGGGGAAGGTTACCGGGGAGCTGTTTTTT. This encodes CASSPRGKVTGELFF.

The chain couples TRBV10-3 to TRBJ2-7, with 11 nucleotides matching TRBD1. This CDR3 is 14 amino acids long. The V gene's germline CDR1 is ENHRY and CDR2 SYGVKD. Losses at the gene ends were 7 bases for V and 7 bases for J; bases not matched to a gene: 9. The CDR3 DNA follows: TGTGCCATCAAACGGACAGGGGGCGCGGGGGAGCAGTACTTC. It codes for CAIKRTGGAGEQYF.

This clonotype was recorded only once. The chain combines TRBV11-1 with TRBJ2-2; no reliable D call. This CDR3 is built from 12 residues. The V gene's germline CDR1 is SGHAT and CDR2 FQDESV (reference sequence). V lost 8 bases and J lost 3, with 7 bases in between. The DNA for the CDR3 is TGTGCCAGCGGTGGTTACACCGGGGAGCTGTTTTTT. This gives the protein CASGGYTGELFF.

Comments on this clonotype: A much bigger clone sits one base away, suggesting this may be a read error. The genes are TRBV12-3 or TRBV12-4 and TRBJ2-4, with 7 bases matching TRBD1. CDR3 size: 12 residues. The trim removed 6 bases at V and 15 bases at J, leaving 11 bases unmatched. The CDR3 loop is CASSRGGYERYF. The CDR3 nucleotides read TGTGCCAGCAGCCGAGGGGGCTACGAGCGGTACTTC.

This rearrangement joins TRBV7-8 to TRBJ1-5; no reliable D call. This CDR3 is built from 16 residues. With 5 bases removed from V and 4 bases from J, the gap between germline ends came to 18 bases. In germline, CDR1 is SGHVS, CDR2 FQNEAQ. The CDR3 DNA sequence: TGTGCCAGCAGCCCCCCCCGCGTCCCCGGGAATCAGCCCCAGCATTTT. This translates into CASSPPRVPGNQPQHF.

The chain combines TRBV20-1 with TRBJ2-5; maybe TRBD2 (5 bases). The CDR3 is made up of 16 amino acids. Trimming left V 7 bases short and J 0 bases short, with 21 bases between. Germline V gene data show CDR1 as DFQATT and CDR2 as SNEGSKA (reference sequence). CDR3 sequence (DNA): TGCAGTGTGATCCCGACCCCTTCGGGGTACCAAGAGACCCAGTACTTC. Protein sequence: CSVIPTPSGYQETQYF.

About this clonotype itself: One end of the junction varies from germline; a read error may be responsible. J is TRBJ2-3 and V is TRBV5-6, with unresolved D. Germline V lookup: CDR1 SGHDT, CDR2 YYEEEE. CDR3 length: 13 amino acids. CDR3 sequence: CASSPRSRDTQYF. In DNA form, the CDR3 reads TGTGCCAGCAGCCCTAGGAGCAGAGATACGCAGTATTTT.

The rearrangement uses TRBV9 and TRBJ2-3; 16 bases agree with TRBD2. The CDR3 sequence is 18 residues long. Germline CDR1 reads SGDLS; CDR2 reads YYNGEE. The V segment lost 4 bases and the J segment 4 bases; nucleotides outside the gene matches: 9. For the CDR3, the DNA is TGTGCCAGCAGCCCCCCCGGGACTAGCGGGAGGGGCGCAGATACGCAGTATTTT. Amino acids: CASSPPGTSGRGADTQYF.

The chain carries TRBV7-3 and TRBJ2-3; TRBD2 agrees at 7 bases. V was clipped by 6 bases and J by 8 bases; unmatched bases: 14. Germline V gives CDR1 SGHTA, CDR2 FQGTGA. This CDR3 has 15 residues. The CDR3 reads CASRDHRAGGSTQYF. Here the CDR3 DNA reads TGTGCCAGCAGAGATCATCGGGCCGGGGGGAGTACGCAGTATTTT.

The chain combines TRBV25-1 with TRBJ2-6; the D call may be TRBD1 or TRBD2 (5 bases each). V was shortened by 0 bases and J by 4 bases, with 19 bases between the two germline ends. The CDR3 runs to 19 residues. CDR1 is MGHDK and CDR2 is SYGVNS in the germline V gene. DNA for the CDR3: TGTGCCAGCAGTGAATATCTCGTCGGGACGGGACGAGGGGCCAACGTCCTGACTTTC. Its protein product is CASSEYLVGTGRGANVLTF.

The rearrangement uses TRBV30 and TRBJ1-2; D is unresolved. This CDR3 is 15 amino acids long. V was pared by 1 base and J by 8 bases, with 20 bases between. Germline loops: CDR1 GTSNPN, CDR2 SVGIG (reference sequence). The CDR3 loop reads CAWSGGKGSWRGYTF. Written as DNA, the CDR3 is TGTGCCTGGAGTGGCGGTAAAGGGTCATGGCGAGGCTACACCTTC.

V gene TRBV28 combines with J gene TRBJ2-1, with 10 bases identical to TRBD2. The germline V gene encodes CDR1 MDHEN and CDR2 SYDVKM. V was clipped by 1 base and J by 7 bases; unmatched bases: 7. The length of the CDR3 is 16 residues. The CDR3 is CASSLYPSGSINEQFF. CDR3 DNA sequence: TGTGCCAGCAGTTTATATCCTAGCGGGAGCATAAATGAGCAGTTCTTC.

The rearrangement links TRBV24-1 to TRBJ2-5, with 9 bases that match TRBD2. Germline V gives CDR1 KGHDR, CDR2 SFDVKD. V dropped 2 bases and J dropped 11; count of bases not matched to a gene: 14. This CDR3 has 16 amino acids. CDR3 in DNA: TGTGCCACCAGTGATTCTCGCGGGGGGGACTACAATGAGCAGTACTTC. Residues: CATSDSRGGDYNEQYF.